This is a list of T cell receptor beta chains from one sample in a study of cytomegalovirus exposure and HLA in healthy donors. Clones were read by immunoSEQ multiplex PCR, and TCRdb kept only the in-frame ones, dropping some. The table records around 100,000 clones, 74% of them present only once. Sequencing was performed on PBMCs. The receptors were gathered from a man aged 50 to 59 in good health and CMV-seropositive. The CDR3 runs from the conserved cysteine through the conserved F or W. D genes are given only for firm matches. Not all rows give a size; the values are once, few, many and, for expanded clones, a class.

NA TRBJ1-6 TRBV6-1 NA CASSEVYLGGHSPLHF
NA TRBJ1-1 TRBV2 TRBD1 CATFGQGRTEAFF
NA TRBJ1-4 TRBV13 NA CASSSGRLNEKLFF
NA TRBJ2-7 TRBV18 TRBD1 CASSSGTGDQKYF
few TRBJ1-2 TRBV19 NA CASSIHRDYGYTF
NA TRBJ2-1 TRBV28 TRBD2 CASSYSGSSYNEQFF
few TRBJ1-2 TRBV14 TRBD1 CASSQIVFGTGNYGYTF
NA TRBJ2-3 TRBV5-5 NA CASSGWALPRRSNTDTQYF
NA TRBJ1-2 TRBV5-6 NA CASSFRNPSYGYTF
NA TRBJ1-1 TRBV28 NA CASSLSLEAFF
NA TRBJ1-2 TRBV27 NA CASRGWGNYGYTF
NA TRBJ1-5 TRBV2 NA CASSAWEDQPQHF
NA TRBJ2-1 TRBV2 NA CASSDRAGANEQFF
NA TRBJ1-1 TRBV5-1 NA CASSLVAGSNTEAFF
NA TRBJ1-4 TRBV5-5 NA CASSLDLMGAEKLFF
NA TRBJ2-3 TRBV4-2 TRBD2 CASSQERAGGFTDTQYF
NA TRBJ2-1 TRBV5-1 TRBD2 CASSLAPGAGNYNEQFF
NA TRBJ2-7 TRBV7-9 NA CASSLAFVLRDTHYEQYF
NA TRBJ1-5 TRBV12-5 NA CASGNRENQPQHF
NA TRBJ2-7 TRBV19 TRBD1 CASSLPGQGAYEQYF
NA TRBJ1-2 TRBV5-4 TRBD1 CASRVGQGPLANYGYTF
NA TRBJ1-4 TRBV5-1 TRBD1 CASSFGTGPEKLFF
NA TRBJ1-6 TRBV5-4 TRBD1 CASSLGTGTGNSPLHF
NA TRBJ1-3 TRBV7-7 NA CASSLDDTHSGNTIYF
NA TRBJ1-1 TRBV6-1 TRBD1 CASRGQVKYTEAFF
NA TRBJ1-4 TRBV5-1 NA CASSFGQTATNEKLFF
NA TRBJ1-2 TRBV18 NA CASSPEVGQTYGYTF
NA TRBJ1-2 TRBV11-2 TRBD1 CASSSQQGVHYGYTF
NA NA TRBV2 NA CASNGGGRPYEQYF
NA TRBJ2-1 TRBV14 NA CASSPGGLAEFF
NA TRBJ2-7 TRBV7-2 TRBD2 CASSPRSGGDREQYF
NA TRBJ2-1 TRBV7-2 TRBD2 CASSLAGGPLYEQFF
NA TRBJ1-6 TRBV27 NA CASSLNGVASPLHF
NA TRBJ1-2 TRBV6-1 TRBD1 CAAAWTGGTYGYTF
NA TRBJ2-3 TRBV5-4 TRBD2 CASSPGLGISTDTQYF
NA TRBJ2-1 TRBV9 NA CASSVAGTSSYNEQFF
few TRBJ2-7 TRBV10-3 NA CAISEGGLAGEQYF
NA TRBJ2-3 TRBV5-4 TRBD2 CASRSGLAGGSTDTQYF
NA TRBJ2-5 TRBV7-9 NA CASSSQGPQETQYF
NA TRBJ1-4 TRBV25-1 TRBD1 CASALQGQDEKLFF
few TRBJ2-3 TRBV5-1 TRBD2 CASSRTSGGALGDTQYF
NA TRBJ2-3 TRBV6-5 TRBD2 CASSYASGADTQYF
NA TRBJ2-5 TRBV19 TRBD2 CASKGTGGQETQYF
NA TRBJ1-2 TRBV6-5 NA CASSSPGGHANYGYTF
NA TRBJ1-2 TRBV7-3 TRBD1 CASSPRTGEGYTF
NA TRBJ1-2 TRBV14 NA CASCAGGAGGYTF
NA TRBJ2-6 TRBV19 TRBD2 CASSTLTSGGLSGANVLTF
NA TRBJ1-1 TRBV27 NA CASSIMSQGTEAFF
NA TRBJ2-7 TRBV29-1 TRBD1 CSARTGGEQYF
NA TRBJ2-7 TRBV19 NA CASSSPAGTPYEQYF
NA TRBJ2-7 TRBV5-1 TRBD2 CASSLGGGLATYEQYF
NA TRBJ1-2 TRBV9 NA CASSRDRVLFYGYTF
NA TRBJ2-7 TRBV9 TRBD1 CASSGRDSTYEQYF
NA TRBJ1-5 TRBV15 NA CATSRGPNQPQHF
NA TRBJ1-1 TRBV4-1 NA CASSQESVALNTEAFF
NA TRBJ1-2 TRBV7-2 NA CASSLGGGFSYTF
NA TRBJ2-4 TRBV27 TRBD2 CASRRATPGLAYLQNIQYF
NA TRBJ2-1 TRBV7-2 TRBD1 CASSLGRDRNEQFF
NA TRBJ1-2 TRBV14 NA CASSQDTGVHGYTF